These 15 T cell receptor beta chains were all obtained from the same sample, sequenced in a study of OX40 agonist ivuxolimab in advanced cancers. Here immunoSEQ multiplex PCR was the method, and the copy in TCRdb shows in-frame clones only, minus some. In the table there are around 30,000 clones, around 90% of which are singletons. This sample comprised CD4+ or CD8+ T cells sorted from blood, obtained in a trial of the OX40 agonist ivuxolimab. The receptors originated from an adult with an advanced solid tumor such as melanoma, head and neck, liver or kidney cancer.

This clone has more than one count but fewer than ten. This sequence joins TRBV9 and TRBJ2-1, with TRBD2 matching 10 bases. CDR3 length: 19 residues. The V gene end was trimmed by 3 bases and the J gene end by 4 bases; junction bases not matched to a gene: 16. Germline V gives CDR1 SGDLS, CDR2 YYNGEE. CDR3 bases: TGTGCCAGCAGCGGCTTGGGGACTAGCGTTTTCGAGGGGTACAATGAGCAGTTCTTC. Translated: CASSGLGTSVFEGYNEQFF.

The rearrangement links TRBV6-5 to TRBJ2-7; TRBD1 aligns across 8 bases. This CDR3 region has 16 residues. Per the germline V gene, CDR1 is MNHEY and CDR2 is SVGAGI. V dropped 4 bases and J dropped 2; count of bases not matched to a gene: 10. The CDR3, as DNA: TGTGCCAGCAGTTGGTTCAAACAGGGGGTACCCTACGAGCAGTACTTC. It translates to CASSWFKQGVPYEQYF.

The chain carries TRBV7-8 and TRBJ2-1; D might be TRBD2 (5 bases). The CDR3 length is 13 residues. The germline gives CDR1 SGHVS, CDR2 FQNEAQ. Trimming stripped 0 bases from V and 7 bases from J, with 7 bases between. The CDR3 DNA reads TGTGCCAGCAGCTTAGCTCGGGGTAATGAGCAGTTCTTC. Its translation: CASSLARGNEQFF.

The CDR3 protein is CASSIVGQRNQPQHF. DNA for the CDR3: TGTGCCAGTAGTATAGTGGGACAGCGCAATCAGCCCCAGCATTTT. The chain carries TRBV19 and TRBJ1-5, with TRBD1 identical over 7 bases. CDR3 size: 15 residues. The junction had 2 bases not matched to a gene; V was cut back by 1 base and J by 2 bases. CDR1 is LNHDA, CDR2 SQIVND, per germline (reference sequence).

The genes are TRBV19 and TRBJ2-1; 9 bases align to TRBD1. Looked up from germline, CDR1 is LNHDA and CDR2 is SQIVND (reference sequence). With V trimmed by 5 bases and J by 3 bases, 8 bases remained unmatched. The CDR3 covers 16 residues. In DNA, the CDR3 is TGTGCCAGTAGTGTCTCCGGGACAGGGTACTACAATGAGCAGTTCTTC. Translating it yields CASSVSGTGYYNEQFF.

V usage is TRBV19 and J usage is TRBJ2-2; weak D call: TRBD2 (6 bases). V lost 4 bases to trimming and J lost 3 bases, with 15 bases between them. This CDR3 has 16 amino acids. The germline V gene has CDR1 LNHDA and CDR2 SQIVND (reference sequence). The CDR3, as DNA: TGTGCCAGTAGTAACCCGGGGACTCGGGACACCGGGGAGCTGTTTTTT. The encoded protein is CASSNPGTRDTGELFF.

CDR3 bases: TGCAGCGTTTACCTCGGACAGGGGCCCTACGAGCAGTACTTC. Protein product: CSVYLGQGPYEQYF. V gene TRBV29-1 combines with J gene TRBJ2-7, with TRBD1 identical over 9 bases. The germline CDR1 and CDR2 sequences are SQVTM and ANQGSEA. V was pared by 5 bases and J by 2 bases, with 7 bases of the junction left unmatched. CDR3 length: 14 amino acids.

V is TRBV11-2 and J is TRBJ2-1; tentatively, D is TRBD1 (5 bases). This CDR3 has 13 residues. The V end lost 3 bases, the J end lost 3 bases, and 6 bases lay between the germline ends. The germline V gene encodes CDR1 SGHAT and CDR2 FQNNGV. The CDR3 region has the DNA TGTGCCAGCAGCTTTACAGGCTACAATGAGCAGTTCTTC. It encodes CASSFTGYNEQFF.

The chain is built from TRBV9 and TRBJ1-1; 8 positions match TRBD1. The trim removed 0 bases at V and 5 bases at J, leaving 0 bases unmatched. The germline V gene encodes CDR1 SGDLS and CDR2 YYNGEE. The CDR3 is 13 residues long. The CDR3 protein is CASSVDRGTEAFF. In DNA, the CDR3 is TGTGCCAGCAGCGTAGACAGGGGGACTGAAGCTTTCTTT.

The chain employs TRBV6-1 and TRBJ2-1; D might be TRBD1 (5 bases). Trimming stripped 6 bases from V and 8 bases from J, with 11 bases between. Germline-derived CDR1 and CDR2 are MNHNS and SASEGT. The CDR3 covers 12 residues. The CDR3 loop reads CASRVWGDEQFF. CDR3 DNA sequence: TGTGCCAGCAGGGTTTGGGGCGATGAGCAGTTCTTC.

This clone was seen just once. The chain couples TRBV5-5 to TRBJ2-7, with D possibly TRBD1 on 6 matching bases. V was pared by 2 bases and J by 3 bases, with 12 bases between. The CDR3 is 14 residues long. Germline CDR1 reads SGHKS; CDR2 reads YYEKEE (reference sequence). The CDR3 coding sequence is TGTGCCAGCAGCTTAGACAGGTCTTACTACGAGCAGTACTTC. Its translation: CASSLDRSYYEQYF.

The chain recombines TRBV14 with TRBJ2-7; D is uncertain. Germline CDR1 is SGHDN and CDR2 is FVKESK. This CDR3 region has 13 residues. Trimming removed 9 bases at V and 0 bases at J, with 12 bases between. Here the CDR3 reads CASSRAISYEQYF. For the CDR3, the DNA is TGTGCCAGTTCCCGGGCAATCTCCTACGAGCAGTACTTC.

This clone was recorded once. The J gene is TRBJ2-5, the V gene TRBV7-2; D not resolved. CDR1 is SGHTA and CDR2 is FQGNSA in the germline V gene. CDR3 length equals 15 residues. The V gene lost 1 base and the J gene lost 2 bases, with 11 bases spanning the gap. In DNA, the CDR3 is TGTGCCAGCAGCTTAGAAAGGGTATCACAAGAGACCCAGTACTTC. Its translation: CASSLERVSQETQYF.

The chain has TRBV15 and TRBJ2-6, with TRBD1 identical over 9 bases. The V gene end was trimmed by 8 bases and the J gene end by 0 bases; junction bases not matched to a gene: 5. CDR3 length equals 16 residues. Germline V gene data show CDR1 as LNHNV and CDR2 as YYDKDF (reference sequence). The CDR3 spells CATGQGFFSGANVLTF. CDR3 nucleotides: TGTGCCACCGGACAGGGGTTTTTCTCTGGGGCCAACGTCCTGACTTTC.

J is TRBJ2-7 and V is TRBV19, with 8 bases aligning to TRBD2. Germline V gene sequence: CDR1 LNHDA, CDR2 SQIVND (reference sequence). This CDR3 is 14 amino acids long. Trimming cost V 5 bases and J 4 bases; bases outside gene matches: 7. The CDR3 loop reads CASSSAGGPYEQYF. The CDR3, as DNA: TGTGCCAGTAGTTCCGCGGGAGGTCCATACGAGCAGTACTTC.